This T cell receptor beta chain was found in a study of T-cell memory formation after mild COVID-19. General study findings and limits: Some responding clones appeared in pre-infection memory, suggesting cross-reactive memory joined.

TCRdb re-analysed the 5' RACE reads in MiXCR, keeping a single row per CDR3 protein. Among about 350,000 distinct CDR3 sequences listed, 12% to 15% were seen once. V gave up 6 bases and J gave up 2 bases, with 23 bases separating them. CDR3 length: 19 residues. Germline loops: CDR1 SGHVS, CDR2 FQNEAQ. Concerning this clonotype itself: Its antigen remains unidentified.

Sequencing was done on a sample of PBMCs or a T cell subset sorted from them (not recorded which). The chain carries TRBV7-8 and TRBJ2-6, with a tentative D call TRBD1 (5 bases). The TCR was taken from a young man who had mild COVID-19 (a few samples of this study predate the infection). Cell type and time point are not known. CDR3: CASRLLSLGSRAGANVLTF. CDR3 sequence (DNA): TGTGCCAGCAGGCTACTTTCTCTGGGAAGCAGGGCTGGGGCCAACGTCCTGACTTTC.